The 23 T cell receptor beta chains presented below share a single source sample, sequenced in a study of T cell responses to AZD1222 COVID-19 vaccine. Data came from immunoSEQ multiplex PCR; TCRdb stores just in-frame clones and leaves some out. Among under 150,000 clones listed, 85% to 95% were seen once. The sample in question was peripheral blood, obtained 28 days after the second AZD1222 dose. All receptors derive from an adult who received the AZD1222 COVID-19 vaccine.

The chain couples TRBV19 to TRBJ2-2; D could derive from TRBD1 or TRBD2 (5 bases each). CDR1 LNHDA and CDR2 SQIVND come from the germline V gene (reference sequence). Between the trimmed V and J ends, which lost 3 bases and 6 bases, there was a span of 11 bases. The CDR3 contains 14 residues. Written as DNA, the CDR3 is TGTGCCAGTAGTATGGGGGACCCCGCCGGGGAGCTGTTTTTT. This encodes CASSMGDPAGELFF.

This clone was seen once. The chain is built from TRBV10-2 and TRBJ2-3; the match to TRBD2 covers 8 bases. V was pared by 3 bases and J by 8 bases, with 10 bases of the junction left unmatched. This CDR3 comprises 15 residues. Germline CDR1 reads WSHSY; CDR2 reads SAAADI. The CDR3 region is CASSDGVAGSGTQYF. The CDR3 coding sequence is TGCGCCAGCAGTGACGGGGTAGCGGGGTCAGGTACGCAGTATTTT.

This clone has just one count. The chain uses TRBV5-1 and TRBJ1-1, with no clear D. Trimming shortened V by 0 bases and J by 0 bases, and 3 bases separated the two germline ends. The CDR3 length is 13 residues. The germline V gene encodes CDR1 SGHRS and CDR2 YFSETQ. The CDR3 nucleotides read TGCGCCAGCAGCTTGGGTATGAACACTGAAGCTTTCTTT. Residues: CASSLGMNTEAFF.

The chain joins TRBV6-5 to TRBJ1-2; D unclear. The CDR3 extends over 16 amino acids. From germline, CDR1 is MNHEY and CDR2 SVGAGI. Trimming removed 0 bases at V and 8 bases at J, with 19 bases between. Here the CDR3 DNA reads TGTGCCAGCAGTTACTCGGCGAGGACGAGTATCATGGGCTACACCTTC. Its protein product is CASSYSARTSIMGYTF.

This clone was found once. The rearrangement joins TRBV3-1 (or the pseudogene TRBV3-2) to TRBJ1-6, with D possibly being TRBD1 (6 bases). Trimming cost V 1 base and J 6 bases, with 13 bases left between them. This CDR3 contains 16 residues. Germline V CDR1 and CDR2: LGHDT, YNNKEL (reference sequence). In DNA form, the CDR3 reads TGTGCCAGCAGCCAAGGTGGACAGAGATTTAATTCACCCCTCCACTTT. Amino acids: CASSQGGQRFNSPLHF.

The chain links TRBV6-5 to TRBJ2-3; D may be TRBD2 (6 bases). V lost 3 bases and J lost 4, with 14 bases in between. The CDR3 contains 15 residues. The germline V gene encodes CDR1 MNHEY and CDR2 SVGAGI. CDR3 protein: CASSYSGRSADTQYF. CDR3 nucleotides: TGTGCCAGCAGTTATTCAGGGAGGTCTGCAGATACGCAGTATTTT.

J is TRBJ2-2 and V is TRBV7-2; no reliable D call. V shed 5 bases and J shed 2 bases, with 9 bases lying between them. This CDR3 spans 14 amino acids. CDR1 and CDR2 (germline): SGHTA, FQGNSA. CDR3 sequence: CASSPTYNTGELFF. DNA of the CDR3: TGTGCCAGCAGCCCAACCTATAACACCGGGGAGCTGTTTTTT.

The chain couples TRBV6-1 to TRBJ1-3; the D gene is possibly TRBD1 (6 bases). V lost 0 bases and J lost 5, with 14 bases in between. Germline V gives CDR1 MNHNS, CDR2 SASEGT. This CDR3 has 16 amino acids. The CDR3 protein is CASSEALGGLRNTIYF. The CDR3 region has the DNA TGTGCCAGCAGTGAAGCTTTAGGGGGGTTACGAAACACCATATATTTT.

This sequence joins TRBV28 and TRBJ1-3; the D gene is possibly TRBD1 (5 bases). Trimming left V 2 bases short and J 6 bases short, with 26 bases between. The V gene's germline CDR1 is MDHEN and CDR2 SYDVKM. The CDR3 consists of 19 residues. The CDR3 loop is CASSLAQGGRFWGVNTIYF. CDR3 nucleotide sequence: TGTGCCAGCAGTTTAGCGCAGGGTGGACGGTTTTGGGGCGTAAACACCATATATTTT. Combining the CDR3 with reference TRBV28 and TRBJ1-3 gives the whole variable domain DVKVTQSSRYLVKRTGEKVFLECVQDMDHENMFWYRQDPGLGLRLIYFSYDVKMKEKGDIPEGYSVSREKKERFSLILESASTNQTSMYLCASSLAQGGRFWGVNTIYFGEGSWLTVV.

This rearrangement joins TRBV2 to TRBJ1-6; weak D call: TRBD1 (5 bases). The CDR3 is made up of 16 amino acids. Germline V gene lookup returns CDR1 SNHLY and CDR2 FYNNEI. V was shortened by 4 bases and J by 0 bases, with 10 bases between the two germline ends. The DNA of the CDR3 is TGTGCCAGCAGTGGGACAACAAGCTCCTATAATTCACCCCTCCACTTT. Its translation: CASSGTTSSYNSPLHF.

The chain is built from TRBV5-1 and TRBJ2-1; D perhaps matches TRBD2 (5 bases). The CDR3 has 16 amino acids. The germline V gene has CDR1 SGHRS and CDR2 YFSETQ. The V end lost 5 bases, the J end lost 5 bases, and 20 bases lay between the germline ends. Here the CDR3 DNA reads TGCGCCAGCAGGGGCCGAGGTGGGAGAGGAAACAATGAGCAGTTCTTC. Its protein product is CASRGRGGRGNNEQFF. The variable domain in full, with the rest retrieved from reference TRBV5-1 and TRBJ2-1, is KAGVTQTPRYLIKTRGQQVTLSCSPISGHRSVSWYQQTPGQGLQFLFEYFSETQRNKGNFPGRFSGRQFSNSRSEMNVSTLELGDSALYLCASRGRGGRGNNEQFFGPGTRLTVL.

This sequence joins TRBV9 and TRBJ2-7; TRBD2 is a possible D gene (5 bases). The CDR3 has 12 amino acids. The germline CDR1 and CDR2 sequences are SGDLS and YYNGEE. Trimming took off 4 bases at V and 6 bases at J, with 11 bases between the two ends. This CDR3 reads CASSRIRGEQYF. The CDR3 nucleotides are TGTGCCAGCAGCCGTATTCGGGGCGAGCAGTACTTC.

This sequence joins TRBV28 and TRBJ1-5, with 8 nucleotides matching TRBD1. The V and J ends lost 6 bases and 6 bases, in that order; junction bases with no gene match: 7. There are 14 residues in the CDR3. The germline V gene encodes CDR1 MDHEN and CDR2 SYDVKM. The CDR3: CASSPRTGPQPQHF. The CDR3 coding sequence is TGTGCCAGCAGCCCCAGGACAGGGCCTCAGCCCCAGCATTTT. The whole variable domain, remainder taken from reference TRBV28 and TRBJ1-5, is DVKVTQSSRYLVKRTGEKVFLECVQDMDHENMFWYRQDPGLGLRLIYFSYDVKMKEKGDIPEGYSVSREKKERFSLILESASTNQTSMYLCASSPRTGPQPQHFGDGTRLSIL.

The genes are TRBV5-1 and TRBJ1-1, with 8 bases aligning to TRBD1. The length of the CDR3 is 17 residues. Germline loops: CDR1 SGHRS, CDR2 YFSETQ. V lost 3 bases to trimming and J lost 1 base; unmatched junction nucleotides: 11. CDR3 in amino acids: CASSWGRGLVGNTEAFF. In nucleotides, the CDR3 is TGCGCCAGCAGCTGGGGCAGGGGGCTTGTCGGGAACACTGAAGCTTTCTTT.

The V gene is TRBV29-1, the J gene TRBJ2-5; D gene unclear. CDR1 SQVTM and CDR2 ANQGSEA come from the germline V gene. Trimming removed 4 bases from V and 3 bases from J, with 12 bases in between. The CDR3 is 13 amino acids. CDR3 protein: CSVGLRTKETQYF. The CDR3 DNA reads TGCAGCGTTGGTCTGAGGACGAAAGAGACCCAGTACTTC.

The chain carries TRBV10-3 and TRBJ2-6; 10 nucleotides match TRBD1. Germline V CDR1 and CDR2: ENHRY, SYGVKD. The J segment lost 2 bases and the V segment lost 6 bases, leaving 4 bases of the junction unmatched. The CDR3 has 16 amino acids. The chain's CDR3 is CAISAGTGAGANVLTF. For the CDR3, the DNA is TGTGCCATCAGCGCCGGGACAGGGGCTGGGGCCAACGTCCTGACTTTC.

V is TRBV19 and J is TRBJ1-1, with D maybe TRBD1 (5 bases). This CDR3 has 15 residues. The V end lost 5 bases, the J end lost 1 base, and 14 bases lay between the germline ends. From germline, CDR1 is LNHDA and CDR2 SQIVND (reference sequence). CDR3 sequence: CASSHGAGWNTEAFF. In DNA form, the CDR3 reads TGTGCCAGTAGTCACGGGGCAGGGTGGAACACTGAAGCTTTCTTT.

The CDR3 coding sequence is TGTGCCAGCAGCCCCCAGGGGGGGGAAAAACTGTTTTTT. Its translation is CASSPQGGEKLFF. The rearrangement joins TRBV7-3 to TRBJ1-4; 7 bases fit TRBD1. The germline V gene has CDR1 SGHTA and CDR2 FQGTGA. The CDR3 length is 13 residues. The V and J ends lost 5 bases and 8 bases, in that order; junction bases with no gene match: 5.

V usage is TRBV7-6 and J usage is TRBJ2-5, with D uncertain. This CDR3 has 16 amino acids. Germline V gene lookup returns CDR1 SGHVS and CDR2 FNYEAQ. The V end was cut by 3 bases, the J end by 10 bases, with 24 bases between. CDR3 protein: CASSFNPPRVLSGQYF. Here the CDR3 DNA reads TGTGCCAGCAGCTTTAATCCCCCAAGAGTACTCTCTGGCCAGTACTTC.

This chain connects TRBV15 to TRBJ2-3, with 8 bases matching TRBD2. The J segment lost 4 bases and the V segment lost 5 bases, leaving 5 bases of the junction unmatched. The CDR3 covers 14 residues. Germline CDR1 reads LNHNV; CDR2 reads YYDKDF (reference sequence). This chain's CDR3 is CATSGLLAADTQYF. In nucleotides, the CDR3 is TGTGCCACCAGCGGCCTACTAGCGGCAGATACGCAGTATTTT. The whole variable domain, filled in from reference TRBV15 and TRBJ2-3, reads DAMVIQNPRYQVTQFGKPVTLSCSQTLNHNVMYWYQQKSSQAPKLLFHYYDKDFNNEADTPDNFQSRRPNTSFCFLDIRSPGLGDTAMYLCATSGLLAADTQYFGPGTRLTVL.

Concerning this clone itself: The junction differs from germline at one of its ends, possibly a read error. The chain has TRBV28 and TRBJ2-3, with a possible D match to TRBD2 (5 bases). There are 15 residues in the CDR3. From germline, CDR1 is MDHEN and CDR2 SYDVKM. The CDR3 is CASCLSGRYTDTQYF. DNA for the CDR3: TGTGCCAGCTGTTTGTCGGGGAGATACACAGATACGCAGTATTTT.

V and J are TRBV29-1 and TRBJ2-2; D not certain. The germline V gene has CDR1 SQVTM and CDR2 ANQGSEA. This CDR3 spans 14 amino acids. V lost 6 bases, J lost 6 bases, and 17 bases lay in between. The CDR3 protein is CSVRWSQASGELFF. The CDR3 DNA is TGCAGCGTCCGTTGGTCGCAGGCTTCCGGGGAGCTGTTTTTT.

The gene calls are TRBV4-1 and TRBJ2-7; D is possibly TRBD2 (6 bases). Germline CDR1 MGHRA, CDR2 YSYEKL. The V gene lost 0 bases and the J gene lost 3 bases, with 6 bases spanning the gap. CDR3 length: 13 residues. CDR3 nucleotides: TGCGCCAGCAGCCAAGACGGGGGCTACGAGCAGTACTTC. It is translated as CASSQDGGYEQYF.